Below, 12 T cell receptor beta chains from the same sample are listed, as sequenced in a study of blood T cell repertoires in COVID-19. Repertoires were generated with immunoSEQ multiplex PCR, while TCRdb's copy carries only in-frame clones and drops some. The sample lists 100,000 to 150,000 clones, roughly 88% occurring once. Sample: peripheral blood. The source is a man between 35 and 55 years old with acute or convalescent COVID-19.

J is TRBJ1-2 and V is TRBV5-1; D is uncertain. In germline, CDR1 is SGHRS, CDR2 YFSETQ. V was clipped by 0 bases and J by 5 bases, with 5 bases between them. The CDR3 is made up of 12 amino acids. The CDR3 DNA reads as TGCGCCAGCAGCTTGGGAGGGTATGGCTACACCTTC. Translation gives CASSLGGYGYTF. The full variable domain, in which reference TRBV5-1 and TRBJ1-2 provide the parts outside the CDR3, is KAGVTQTPRYLIKTRGQQVTLSCSPISGHRSVSWYQQTPGQGLQFLFEYFSETQRNKGNFPGRFSGRQFSNSRSEMNVSTLELGDSALYLCASSLGGYGYTFGSGTRLTVV.

The chain links TRBV19 to TRBJ1-3, with 11 positions matching TRBD1. V was clipped by 10 bases and J by 0 bases; unmatched bases: 5. This CDR3 is built from 15 residues. CDR1 and CDR2 (germline): LNHDA, SQIVND (reference sequence). CDR3 DNA: TGTGCCACGGGGACAGGGGGTTCCTCTGGAAACACCATATATTTT. Translation: CATGTGGSSGNTIYF.

The chain has TRBV7-8 and TRBJ2-6; TRBD2 matches at 9 bases. Germline V gene data show CDR1 as SGHVS and CDR2 as FQNEAQ. The CDR3 covers 17 residues. Trimming took 3 bases from V and 0 from J; bases not matched to a gene: 3. The CDR3: CASSFSSGVSGANVLTF. CDR3 in DNA: TGTGCCAGCAGCTTTTCTAGCGGGGTCTCTGGGGCCAACGTCCTGACTTTC.

This chain uses TRBV23-1 with TRBJ2-4; maybe TRBD1 (6 bases). TRBV23-1 is an ORF; its function is uncertain. Trimming took 2 bases from V and 6 from J, leaving 14 bases between them. This CDR3 is built from 15 residues. The CDR3, as DNA: TGCGCCAGCAGTCAAACCCGGACCAGGGGAAACATTCAGTACTTC. Amino acids: CASSQTRTRGNIQYF.

This chain links TRBV29-1 with TRBJ1-2; D not resolved. Germline assignment: CDR1 SQVTM and CDR2 ANQGSEA. This CDR3 is built from 11 residues. V was shortened by 7 bases and J by 4 bases, with 10 bases between the two germline ends. This CDR3 is CSAGGSYGYTF. Written as DNA, the CDR3 is TGCAGCGCCGGAGGCAGCTATGGCTACACCTTC.

The chain has TRBV19 and TRBJ2-5, with D hard to call. Germline V lookup: CDR1 LNHDA, CDR2 SQIVND (reference sequence). The CDR3 is made up of 13 amino acids. The ends were cut back, 6 bases at V and 4 bases at J, with 12 bases in the middle. The CDR3 sequence is CASSQTWAETQYF. CDR3 DNA sequence: TGTGCCAGTAGCCAAACCTGGGCAGAGACCCAGTACTTC. Full variable domain (rest looked up from reference TRBV19 and TRBJ2-5): DGGITQSPKYLFRKEGQNVTLSCEQNLNHDAMYWYRQDPGQGLRLIYYSQIVNDFQKGDIAEGYSVSREKKESFPLTVTSAQKNPTAFYLCASSQTWAETQYFGPGTRLLVL.

The genes are TRBV15 and TRBJ1-1; 8 bases are a match to TRBD1. Germline lookup yields CDR1 LNHNV and CDR2 YYDKDF (reference sequence). The V and J ends lost 5 bases and 4 bases, in that order; junction bases with no gene match: 6. The CDR3 is made up of 14 amino acids. Here the CDR3 DNA reads TGTGCCACCAGCGGGTCCAGGGGGCCCACTGAAGCTTTCTTT. This gives the protein CATSGSRGPTEAFF.

This clone showed up just once. This chain joins TRBV11-2 and TRBJ2-7; TRBD1 agrees at 8 bases. CDR3 length: 13 amino acids. Per the germline V gene, CDR1 is SGHAT and CDR2 is FQNNGV. The trim removed 5 bases at V and 3 bases at J, leaving 3 bases unmatched. Here the CDR3 DNA reads TGTGCCAGCAGCATGGACAGGGACTACGAGCAGTACTTC. Residues: CASSMDRDYEQYF.

The J gene is TRBJ1-1, the V gene TRBV18; D not certain. CDR1 is KGHSH and CDR2 is LQKENI in the germline V gene. V was pared by 6 bases and J by 0 bases, with 8 bases between. The CDR3 totals 13 residues. In nucleotides, the CDR3 is TGTGCCAGCTCGCCTAAGATGAACACTGAAGCTTTCTTT. This encodes CASSPKMNTEAFF.

This clone was detected only a few times. The chain is built from TRBV5-1 and TRBJ1-1; 7 nucleotides agree with TRBD1. Germline V gene lookup returns CDR1 SGHRS and CDR2 YFSETQ. J was trimmed by 1 base and V by 4 bases; bases with no gene match: 10. There are 16 residues in the CDR3. The CDR3 here is CASSPRRQGQNTEAFF. CDR3 sequence (DNA): TGCGCCAGCAGCCCCCGTCGACAGGGACAGAACACTGAAGCTTTCTTT.

The chain uses TRBV11-2 and TRBJ1-3; D possibly corresponds to TRBD1 (6 bases). With 1 base removed from V and 2 bases from J, the gap between germline ends came to 12 bases. The CDR3 consists of 16 residues. Germline CDR1 reads SGHAT; CDR2 reads FQNNGV. CDR3: CASSLVGGAAGNTIYF. CDR3 coding DNA: TGTGCCAGCAGCTTAGTGGGGGGGGCTGCTGGAAACACCATATATTTT.

This clone was seen only once. DNA of the CDR3: TGTGCCAGCAGTGGATACAGGGGGCAAGGAAACACCATATATTTT. It codes for CASSGYRGQGNTIYF. The chain couples TRBV25-1 to TRBJ1-3, with 9 bases fitting TRBD1. CDR1 is MGHDK, CDR2 SYGVNS, per germline. This CDR3 is 15 amino acids long. The V gene end was trimmed by 4 bases and the J gene end by 4 bases; junction bases not matched to a gene: 5.